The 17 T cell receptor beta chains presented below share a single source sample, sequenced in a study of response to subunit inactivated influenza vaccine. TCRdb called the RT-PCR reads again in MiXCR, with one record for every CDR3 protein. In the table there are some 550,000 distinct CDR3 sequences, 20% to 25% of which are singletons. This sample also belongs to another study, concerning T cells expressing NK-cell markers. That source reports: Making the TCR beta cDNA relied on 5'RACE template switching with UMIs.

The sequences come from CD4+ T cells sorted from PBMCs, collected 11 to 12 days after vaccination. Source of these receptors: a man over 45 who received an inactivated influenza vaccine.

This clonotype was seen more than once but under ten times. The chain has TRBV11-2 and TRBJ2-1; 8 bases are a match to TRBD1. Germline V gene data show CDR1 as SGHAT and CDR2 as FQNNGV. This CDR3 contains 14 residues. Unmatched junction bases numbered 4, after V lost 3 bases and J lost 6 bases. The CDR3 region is CASSLSQGGNEQFF. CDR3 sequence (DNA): TGTGCCAGCAGCTTGTCACAGGGGGGCAATGAGCAGTTCTTC.

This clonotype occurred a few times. The CDR3 DNA follows: TGTGCCAGCAGCTTAAGCCAAAGTCCCGGAAACACCATATATTTT. The encoded protein is CASSLSQSPGNTIYF. V is TRBV7-9 and J is TRBJ1-3; D gene ambiguous. The V gene lost 2 bases and the J gene lost 4 bases, with 12 bases spanning the gap. Germline V gene sequence: CDR1 SEHNR, CDR2 FQNEAQ (reference sequence). This CDR3 is built from 15 residues.

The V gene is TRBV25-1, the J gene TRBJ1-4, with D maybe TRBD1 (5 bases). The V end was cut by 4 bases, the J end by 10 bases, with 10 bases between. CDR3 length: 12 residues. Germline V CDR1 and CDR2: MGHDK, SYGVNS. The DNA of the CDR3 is TGTGCCAGCAGTGGGGACCGGGGAAAACTGTTTTTT. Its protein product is CASSGDRGKLFF.

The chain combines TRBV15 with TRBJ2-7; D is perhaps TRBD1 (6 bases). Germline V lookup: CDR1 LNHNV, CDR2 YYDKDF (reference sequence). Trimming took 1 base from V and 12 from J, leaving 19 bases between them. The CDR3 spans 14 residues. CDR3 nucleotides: TGTGCCACCAGCAGAGGGGGGCCCCTGCGTCCGGGGTACTTC. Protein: CATSRGGPLRPGYF.

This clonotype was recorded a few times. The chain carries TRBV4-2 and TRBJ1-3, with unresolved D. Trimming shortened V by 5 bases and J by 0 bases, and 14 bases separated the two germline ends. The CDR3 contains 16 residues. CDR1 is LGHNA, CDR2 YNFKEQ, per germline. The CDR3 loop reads CASSMHGVHSGNTIYF. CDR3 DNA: TGTGCCAGCAGCATGCACGGGGTCCACTCTGGAAACACCATATATTTT.

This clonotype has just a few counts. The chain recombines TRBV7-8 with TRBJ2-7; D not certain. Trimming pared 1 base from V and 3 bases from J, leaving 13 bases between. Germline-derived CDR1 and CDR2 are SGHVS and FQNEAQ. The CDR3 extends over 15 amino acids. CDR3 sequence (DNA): TGTGCCAGCAGCTTAGGGTTCGCAGGAATCTACGAGCAGTACTTC. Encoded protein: CASSLGFAGIYEQYF.

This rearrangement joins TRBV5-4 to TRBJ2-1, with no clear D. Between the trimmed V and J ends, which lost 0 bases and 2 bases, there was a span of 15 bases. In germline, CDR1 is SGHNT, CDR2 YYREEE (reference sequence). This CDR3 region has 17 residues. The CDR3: CASSLELFSRTYNEQFF. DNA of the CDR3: TGTGCCAGCAGCTTGGAGCTCTTCAGCCGAACCTACAATGAGCAGTTCTTC.

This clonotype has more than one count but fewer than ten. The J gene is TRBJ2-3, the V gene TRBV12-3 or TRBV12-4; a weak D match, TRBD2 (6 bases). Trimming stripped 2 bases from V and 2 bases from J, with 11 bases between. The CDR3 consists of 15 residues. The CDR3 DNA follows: TGTGCCAGCAGTTTAAGGCCGGGACTCACAGATACGCAGTATTTT. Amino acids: CASSLRPGLTDTQYF.

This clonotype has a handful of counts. CDR3 in amino acids: CASRATTNEKLFF. The CDR3 DNA reads as TGTGCCAGCAGGGCCACAACTAATGAAAAACTGTTTTTT. The chain joins TRBV28 to TRBJ1-4; unclear D gene. CDR3 length: 13 residues. Germline V lookup: CDR1 MDHEN, CDR2 SYDVKM. V lost 6 bases and J 0 bases, leaving 5 bases between the germline ends.

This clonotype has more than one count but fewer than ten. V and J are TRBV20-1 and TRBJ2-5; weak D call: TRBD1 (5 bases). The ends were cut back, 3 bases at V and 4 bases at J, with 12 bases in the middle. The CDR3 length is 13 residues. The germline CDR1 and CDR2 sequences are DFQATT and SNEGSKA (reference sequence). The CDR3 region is CSARSPGSETQYF. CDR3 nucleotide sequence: TGCAGTGCTAGGTCCCCAGGGTCAGAGACCCAGTACTTC.

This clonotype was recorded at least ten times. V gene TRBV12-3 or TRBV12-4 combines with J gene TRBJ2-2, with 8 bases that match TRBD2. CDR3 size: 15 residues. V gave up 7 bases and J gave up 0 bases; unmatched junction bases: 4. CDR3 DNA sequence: TGTGCCAGCAACCCCGGGGGGGCGAACACCGGGGAGCTGTTTTTT. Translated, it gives CASNPGGANTGELFF.

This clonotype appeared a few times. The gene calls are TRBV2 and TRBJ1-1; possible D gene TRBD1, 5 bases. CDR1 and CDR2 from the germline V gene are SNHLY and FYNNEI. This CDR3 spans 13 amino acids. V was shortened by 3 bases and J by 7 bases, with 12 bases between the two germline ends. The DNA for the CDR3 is TGTGCCAGCAGTGATGGGAGGGGCGGTGAAGCTTTCTTT. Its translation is CASSDGRGGEAFF.

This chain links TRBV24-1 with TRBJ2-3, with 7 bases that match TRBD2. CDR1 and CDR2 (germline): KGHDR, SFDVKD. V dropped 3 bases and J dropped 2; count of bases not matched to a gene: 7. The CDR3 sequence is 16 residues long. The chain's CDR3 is CATSDPLAEHTDTQYF. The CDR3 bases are TGTGCCACCAGTGATCCTCTAGCGGAGCACACAGATACGCAGTATTTT.

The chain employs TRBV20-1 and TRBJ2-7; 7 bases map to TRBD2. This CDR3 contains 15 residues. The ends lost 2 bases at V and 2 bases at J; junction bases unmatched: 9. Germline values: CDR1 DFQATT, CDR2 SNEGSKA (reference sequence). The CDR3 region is CSARPRGGSAYEQYF. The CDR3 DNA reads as TGCAGTGCTAGACCCCGAGGCGGGAGCGCCTACGAGCAGTACTTC.

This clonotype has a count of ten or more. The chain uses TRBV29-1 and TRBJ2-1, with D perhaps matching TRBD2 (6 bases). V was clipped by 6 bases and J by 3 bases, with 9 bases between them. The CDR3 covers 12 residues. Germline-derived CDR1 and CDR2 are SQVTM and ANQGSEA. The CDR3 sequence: CSVGGLYNEQFF. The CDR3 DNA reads TGCAGCGTCGGAGGGCTCTACAATGAGCAGTTCTTC.

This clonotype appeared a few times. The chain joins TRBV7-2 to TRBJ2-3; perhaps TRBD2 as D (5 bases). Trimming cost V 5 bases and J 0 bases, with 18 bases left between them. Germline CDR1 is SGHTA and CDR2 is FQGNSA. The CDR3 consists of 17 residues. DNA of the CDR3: TGTGCCAGCAGCCGGACTGGACGGGCTATCAGCACAGATACGCAGTATTTT. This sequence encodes CASSRTGRAISTDTQYF.

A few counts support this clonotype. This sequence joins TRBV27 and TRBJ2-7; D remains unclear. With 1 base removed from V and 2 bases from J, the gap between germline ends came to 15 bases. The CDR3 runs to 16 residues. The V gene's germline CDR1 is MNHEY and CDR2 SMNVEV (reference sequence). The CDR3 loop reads CASSLYLSGVPYEQYF. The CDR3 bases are TGTGCCAGCAGTTTATATCTCAGTGGGGTCCCCTACGAGCAGTACTTC.